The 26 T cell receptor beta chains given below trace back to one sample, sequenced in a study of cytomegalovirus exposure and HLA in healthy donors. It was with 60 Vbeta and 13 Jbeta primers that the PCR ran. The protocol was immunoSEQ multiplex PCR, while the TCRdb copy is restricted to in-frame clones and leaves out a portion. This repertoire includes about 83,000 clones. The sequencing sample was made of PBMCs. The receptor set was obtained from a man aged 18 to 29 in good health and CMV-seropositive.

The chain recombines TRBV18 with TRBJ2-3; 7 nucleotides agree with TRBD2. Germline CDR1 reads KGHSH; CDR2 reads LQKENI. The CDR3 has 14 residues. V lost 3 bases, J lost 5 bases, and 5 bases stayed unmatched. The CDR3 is CASSPTAGIDTQYF. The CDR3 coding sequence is TGTGCCAGCTCACCCACAGCGGGGATAGATACGCAGTATTTT.

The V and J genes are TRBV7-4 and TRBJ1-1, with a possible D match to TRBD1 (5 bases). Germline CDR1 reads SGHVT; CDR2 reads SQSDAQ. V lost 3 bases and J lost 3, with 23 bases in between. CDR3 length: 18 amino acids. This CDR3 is CASSLPHKGRLSDTEAFF. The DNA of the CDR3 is TGTGCCAGCAGCTTGCCCCACAAGGGGAGGCTATCGGACACTGAAGCTTTCTTT.

The CDR3 protein is CASSIPGQGAGGNQPQHF. For the CDR3, the DNA is TGTGCCAGTAGTATCCCGGGACAGGGGGCAGGGGGCAATCAGCCCCAGCATTTT. This sequence joins TRBV19 and TRBJ1-5; TRBD1 matches at 12 bases. The CDR3 is 18 residues long. With V trimmed by 3 bases and J by 2 bases, 8 bases remained unmatched. The germline V gene encodes CDR1 LNHDA and CDR2 SQIVND (reference sequence).

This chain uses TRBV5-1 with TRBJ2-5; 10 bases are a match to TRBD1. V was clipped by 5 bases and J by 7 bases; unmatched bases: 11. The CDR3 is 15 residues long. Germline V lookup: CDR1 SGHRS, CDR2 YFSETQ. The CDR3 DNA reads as TGCGCCAGCAGTCCTCAGACAGGGGGCGTCGGGACCCAGTACTTC. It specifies CASSPQTGGVGTQYF. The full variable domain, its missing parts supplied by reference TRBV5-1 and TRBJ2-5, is KAGVTQTPRYLIKTRGQQVTLSCSPISGHRSVSWYQQTPGQGLQFLFEYFSETQRNKGNFPGRFSGRQFSNSRSEMNVSTLELGDSALYLCASSPQTGGVGTQYFGPGTRLLVL.

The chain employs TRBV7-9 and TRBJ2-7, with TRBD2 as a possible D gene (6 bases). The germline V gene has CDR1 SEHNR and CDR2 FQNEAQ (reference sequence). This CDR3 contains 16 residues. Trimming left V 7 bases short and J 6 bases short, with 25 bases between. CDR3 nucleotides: TGTGCCAGCACCGACGGAGGACGGAGGGGTGGGAGCGAGCAGTACTTC. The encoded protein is CASTDGGRRGGSEQYF.

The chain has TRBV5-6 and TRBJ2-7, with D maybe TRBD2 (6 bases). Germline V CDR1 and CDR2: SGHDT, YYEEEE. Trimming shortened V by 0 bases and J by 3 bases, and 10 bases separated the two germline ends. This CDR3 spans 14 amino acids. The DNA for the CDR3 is TGTGCCAGCAGCTTGGGGCTAGCGCTCTACGAGCAGTACTTC. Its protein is CASSLGLALYEQYF.

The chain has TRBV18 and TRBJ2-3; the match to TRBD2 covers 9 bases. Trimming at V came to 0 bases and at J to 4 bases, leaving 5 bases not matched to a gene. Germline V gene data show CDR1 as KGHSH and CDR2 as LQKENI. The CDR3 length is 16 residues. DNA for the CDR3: TGTGCCAGCTCACCACCCGCGGGGGGGCCCCCAGATACGCAGTATTTT. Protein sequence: CASSPPAGGPPDTQYF.

This CDR3 reads CASSALGGGVEKLFF. Written as DNA, the CDR3 is TGTGCCAGCAGTGCTCTGGGGGGTGGCGTTGAAAAACTGTTTTTT. This chain connects TRBV28 to TRBJ1-4; possible D gene TRBD1, 5 bases. The CDR3 loop spans 15 amino acids. Germline CDR1 and CDR2: MDHEN and SYDVKM. V was pared by 5 bases and J by 7 bases, with 17 bases between.

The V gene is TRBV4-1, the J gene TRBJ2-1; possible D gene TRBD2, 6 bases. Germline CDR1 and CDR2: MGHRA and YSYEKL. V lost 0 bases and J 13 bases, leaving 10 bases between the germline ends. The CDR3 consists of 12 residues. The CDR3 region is CASSQDGGNQFF. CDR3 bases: TGCGCCAGCAGCCAAGATGGGGGGAATCAGTTCTTC.

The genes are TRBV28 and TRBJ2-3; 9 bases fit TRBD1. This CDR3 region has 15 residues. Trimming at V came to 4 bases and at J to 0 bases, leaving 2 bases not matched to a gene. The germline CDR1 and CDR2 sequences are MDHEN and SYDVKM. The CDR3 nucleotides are TGTGCCAGCAGTTCCGGGACAGGGAGCACAGATACGCAGTATTTT. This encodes CASSSGTGSTDTQYF.

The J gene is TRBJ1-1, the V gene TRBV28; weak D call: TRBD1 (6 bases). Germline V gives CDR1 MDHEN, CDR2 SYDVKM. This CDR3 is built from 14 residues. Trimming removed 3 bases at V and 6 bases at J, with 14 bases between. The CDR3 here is CASSFRGAPPEAFF. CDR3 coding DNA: TGTGCCAGCAGTTTCCGGGGGGCGCCCCCTGAAGCTTTCTTT. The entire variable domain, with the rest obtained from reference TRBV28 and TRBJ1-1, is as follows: DVKVTQSSRYLVKRTGEKVFLECVQDMDHENMFWYRQDPGLGLRLIYFSYDVKMKEKGDIPEGYSVSREKKERFSLILESASTNQTSMYLCASSFRGAPPEAFFGQGTRLTVV.

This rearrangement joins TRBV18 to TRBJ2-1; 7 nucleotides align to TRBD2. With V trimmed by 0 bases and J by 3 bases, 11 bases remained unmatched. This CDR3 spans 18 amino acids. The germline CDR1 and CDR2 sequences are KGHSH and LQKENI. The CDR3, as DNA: TGTGCCAGCTCACCACCCACTAGCGTCTGGGGGAGCTACAATGAGCAGTTCTTC. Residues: CASSPPTSVWGSYNEQFF. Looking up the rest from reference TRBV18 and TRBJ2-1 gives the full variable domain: NAGVMQNPRHLVRRRGQEARLRCSPMKGHSHVYWYRQLPEEGLKFMVYLQKENIIDESGMPKERFSAEFPKEGPSILRIQQVVRGDSAAYFCASSPPTSVWGSYNEQFFGPGTRLTVL.

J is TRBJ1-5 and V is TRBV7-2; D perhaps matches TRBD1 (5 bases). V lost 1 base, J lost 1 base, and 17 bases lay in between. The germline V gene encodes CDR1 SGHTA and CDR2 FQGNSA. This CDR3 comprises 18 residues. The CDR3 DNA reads TGTGCCAGCAGCTTAGTTCCCAGGGTAGAGAGGAGCAATCAGCCCCAGCATTTT. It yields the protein CASSLVPRVERSNQPQHF.

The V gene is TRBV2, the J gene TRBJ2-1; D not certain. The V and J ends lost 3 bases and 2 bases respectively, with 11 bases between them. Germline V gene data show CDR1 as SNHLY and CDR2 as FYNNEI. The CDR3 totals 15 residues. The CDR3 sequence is CASSDEAAAYNEQFF. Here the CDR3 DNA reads TGTGCCAGCAGTGATGAGGCGGCTGCCTACAATGAGCAGTTCTTC.

The CDR3 region is CAIPDGRAISGANVLTF. CDR3 DNA: TGTGCCATCCCCGACGGCAGGGCGATCTCTGGGGCCAACGTCCTGACTTTC. V gene TRBV2 combines with J gene TRBJ2-6, with D possibly being TRBD1 (5 bases). The CDR3 runs 17 residues. Germline V CDR1 and CDR2: SNHLY, FYNNEI. Trimming took off 10 bases at V and 0 bases at J, with 19 bases between the two ends.

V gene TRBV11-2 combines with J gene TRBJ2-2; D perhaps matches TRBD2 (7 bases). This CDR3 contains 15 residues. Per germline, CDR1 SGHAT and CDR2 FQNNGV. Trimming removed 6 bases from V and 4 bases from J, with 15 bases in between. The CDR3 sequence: CASRIGGPSTGELFF. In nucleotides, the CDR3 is TGTGCCAGCAGAATCGGGGGGCCGAGCACCGGGGAGCTGTTTTTT.

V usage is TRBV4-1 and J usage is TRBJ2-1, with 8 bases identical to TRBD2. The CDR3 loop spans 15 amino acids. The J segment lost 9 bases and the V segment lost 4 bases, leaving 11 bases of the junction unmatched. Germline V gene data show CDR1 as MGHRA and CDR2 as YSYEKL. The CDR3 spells CASSLDGGAGGEQFF. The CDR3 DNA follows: TGCGCCAGCAGCCTCGACGGGGGGGCTGGTGGTGAGCAGTTCTTC.

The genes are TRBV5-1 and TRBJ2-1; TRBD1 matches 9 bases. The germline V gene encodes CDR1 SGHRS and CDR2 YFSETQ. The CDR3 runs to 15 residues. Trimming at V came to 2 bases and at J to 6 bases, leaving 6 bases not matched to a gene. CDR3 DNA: TGCGCCAGCAGCTTCGGGGACAGGGACCCCAATGAGCAGTTCTTC. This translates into CASSFGDRDPNEQFF.

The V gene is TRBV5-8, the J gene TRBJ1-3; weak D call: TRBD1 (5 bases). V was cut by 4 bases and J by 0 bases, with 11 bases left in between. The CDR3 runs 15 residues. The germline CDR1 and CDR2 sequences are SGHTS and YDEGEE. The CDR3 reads CASSKGTHSGNTIYF. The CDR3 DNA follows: TGTGCCAGCAGCAAAGGGACTCACTCTGGAAACACCATATATTTT.

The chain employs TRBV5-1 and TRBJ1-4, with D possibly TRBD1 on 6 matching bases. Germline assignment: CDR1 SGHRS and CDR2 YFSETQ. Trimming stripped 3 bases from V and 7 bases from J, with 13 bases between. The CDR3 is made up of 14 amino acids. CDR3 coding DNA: TGCGCCAGCAGCTCCCAGGGGCTTGGTGAAAAACTGTTTTTT. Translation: CASSSQGLGEKLFF. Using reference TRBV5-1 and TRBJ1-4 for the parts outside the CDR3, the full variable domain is KAGVTQTPRYLIKTRGQQVTLSCSPISGHRSVSWYQQTPGQGLQFLFEYFSETQRNKGNFPGRFSGRQFSNSRSEMNVSTLELGDSALYLCASSSQGLGEKLFFGSGTQLSVL.

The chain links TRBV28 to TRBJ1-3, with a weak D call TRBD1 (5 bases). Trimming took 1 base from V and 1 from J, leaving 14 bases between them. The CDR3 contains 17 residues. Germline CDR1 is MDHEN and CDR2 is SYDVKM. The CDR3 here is CASSLFGGAASGNTIYF. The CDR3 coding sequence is TGTGCCAGCAGTTTATTCGGCGGGGCCGCATCTGGAAACACCATATATTTT.

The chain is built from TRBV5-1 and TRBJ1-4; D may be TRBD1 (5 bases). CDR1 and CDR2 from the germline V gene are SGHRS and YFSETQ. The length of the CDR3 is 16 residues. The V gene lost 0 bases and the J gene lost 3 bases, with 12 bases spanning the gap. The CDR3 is CASSLGQSWANEKLFF. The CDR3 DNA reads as TGCGCCAGCAGCTTGGGACAGTCTTGGGCTAATGAAAAACTGTTTTTT.

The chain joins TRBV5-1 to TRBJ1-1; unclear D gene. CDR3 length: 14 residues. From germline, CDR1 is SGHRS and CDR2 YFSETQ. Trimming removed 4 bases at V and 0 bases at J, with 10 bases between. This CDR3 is CASSQGLMNTEAFF. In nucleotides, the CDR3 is TGCGCCAGCAGCCAAGGACTCATGAACACTGAAGCTTTCTTT.

CDR3 amino acids: CASSTGGGEGGYTF. CDR3 DNA: TGTGCCAGCAGTACAGGGGGAGGAGAGGGTGGCTACACCTTC. This chain joins TRBV28 and TRBJ1-2; 8 positions agree with TRBD1. Germline CDR1 reads MDHEN; CDR2 reads SYDVKM. Losses at the gene ends were 5 bases for V and 7 bases for J; bases not matched to a gene: 9. The CDR3 is made up of 14 amino acids.

CDR3 sequence: CASSSGTRTGELFF. CDR3 DNA: TGTGCCAGCAGCTCCGGGACAAGGACCGGGGAGCTGTTTTTT. This rearrangement joins TRBV11-3 to TRBJ2-2; tentatively, D is TRBD1 (6 bases). The CDR3 extends over 14 amino acids. V lost 4 bases to trimming and J lost 5 bases, with 11 bases between them. In germline, CDR1 is SGHNT, CDR2 YENEEA.

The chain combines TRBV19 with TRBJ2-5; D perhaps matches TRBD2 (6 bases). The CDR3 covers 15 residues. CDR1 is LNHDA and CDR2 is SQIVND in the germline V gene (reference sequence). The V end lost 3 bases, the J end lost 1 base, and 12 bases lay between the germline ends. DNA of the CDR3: TGTGCCAGTAGTATTCGCGGTAGCGGCCAAGAGACCCAGTACTTC. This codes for CASSIRGSGQETQYF.